The rows below give T cell receptor beta chains drawn from one sample of a study of cytomegalovirus exposure and HLA in healthy donors. Measured with immunoSEQ multiplex PCR; TCRdb has only the in-frame clones, and not every one. Of 250,000 or so clones in the sample, about nine tenths were seen once. Material: PBMCs. The receptors were gathered from a girl aged 2-10 years in good health and CMV-seronegative. Both conserved end residues are part of each CDR3. D genes are given only for firm matches. Clone sizes are given selectively: once, few, many, or a class where the clone is expanded.

CASSFRDSYEQYF TGTGCCAGCAGCTTCAGGGATTCCTACGAGCAGTACTTC TRBV5-5 - 13 - TRBJ2-7
CASSQDPRYGSLKTEAFF TGCGCCAGCAGCCAAGACCCCAGGTACGGCAGTTTGAAGACTGAAGCTTTCTTT TRBV4-1 - 18 few TRBJ1-1
CASSIGPVLGGAYNEQFF TGTGCCAGTAGTATAGGACCCGTACTAGGAGGGGCCTACAATGAGCAGTTCTTC TRBV19 - 18 - TRBJ2-1
CASSTDRGIVDTQYF TGTGCCAGCAGCACGGACAGGGGTATTGTAGATACGCAGTATTTT TRBV7-8 TRBD1 15 - TRBJ2-3
CASRRTSGVQETQYF TGTGCCAGCAGAAGGACTAGCGGGGTACAGGAGACCCAGTACTTC TRBV6-4 TRBD2 15 - TRBJ2-5
CAISQPGLAEDTQYF TGTGCCATCAGCCAACCGGGACTAGCGGAAGATACGCAGTATTTT TRBV10-3 TRBD2 15 - TRBJ2-3
CASSPRGTGELFF TGTGCCAGCAGTCCCCGGGGAACCGGGGAGCTGTTTTTT TRBV28 - 13 - TRBJ2-2
CAISETLPSGNYNEQFF TGTGCCATCAGTGAAACCCTGCCTAGCGGGAATTACAATGAGCAGTTCTTC TRBV10-3 TRBD2 17 - TRBJ2-1
CASTGTITEAFF TGTGCCAGCACAGGGACAATCACTGAAGCTTTCTTT TRBV2 - 12 - TRBJ1-1
CAWRPGLASDTQYF TGTGCCTGGAGACCGGGACTAGCGTCAGATACGCAGTATTTT TRBV30 TRBD2 14 - TRBJ2-3
CASSPDRGQPQHF TGTGCCAGCAGTCCGGACAGGGGACAGCCCCAGCATTTT TRBV7-3 TRBD1 13 once TRBJ1-5
CASSYTDRANYGYTF TGTGCCAGCAGTTATACGGACAGGGCCAACTATGGCTACACCTTC TRBV6-5 TRBD1 15 once TRBJ1-2
CASSQLAGAPYNEQFF TGTGCCAGCAGCCAGCTAGCGGGGGCACCCTACAATGAGCAGTTCTTC TRBV5-4 TRBD2 16 once TRBJ2-1
CASSFRSGGGQETQYF TGTGCCAGCAGCTTCAGGAGCGGGGGGGGACAAGAGACCCAGTACTTC TRBV13 TRBD2 16 - TRBJ2-5
CASSGQFINTQYF TGTGCCAGCAGTGGACAGTTTATCAATACGCAGTATTTT TRBV2 - 13 - TRBJ2-3
CAISGGRDNTGELFF TGTGCCATCAGTGGGGGCAGGGATAACACCGGGGAGCTGTTTTTT TRBV10-3 - 15 - TRBJ2-2
CASSQGQARSEKLFF TGTGCCAGCAGCCAAGGACAGGCCAGGAGTGAAAAACTGTTTTTT TRBV6-1 TRBD1 15 - TRBJ1-4
CASSLATSGYYNEQFF TGCGCCAGCAGCTTGGCTACTAGCGGGTATTACAATGAGCAGTTCTTC TRBV5-1 TRBD2 16 once TRBJ2-1
CASSWGVDGYTF TGTGCCAGCAGTTGGGGGGTTGATGGCTACACCTTC TRBV6-6 - 12 - TRBJ1-2
CASSLALRGLASSYEQYF TGTGCCAGCAGCTTGGCTCTGAGGGGACTAGCCTCATCCTACGAGCAGTACTTC TRBV5-6 TRBD2 18 - TRBJ2-7
CASSIRPPQGFYGYTF TGTGCCAGCAGTATCCGGCCTCCACAGGGTTTCTATGGCTACACCTTC TRBV27 - 16 - TRBJ1-2
CASSVGGAGSLETQYF TGTGCCAGCAGCGTAGGTGGCGCGGGAAGTCTAGAGACCCAGTACTTC TRBV9 - 16 - TRBJ2-5
CASTTRRQGNEQYF TGTGCCAGCACAACCCGGCGACAGGGGAACGAGCAGTACTTC TRBV28 TRBD1 14 - TRBJ2-7
CASSLIPLYEQYF TGTGCCAGCAGTCTTATCCCCCTCTACGAGCAGTACTTC TRBV5-4 - 13 - TRBJ2-7
CASSSPSGVVDTQYF TGTGCCAGCAGCTCCCCTAGCGGGGTGGTAGATACGCAGTATTTT TRBV6-6 TRBD2 15 - TRBJ2-3
CASSPVMADNEQFF TGTGCCAGCAGTCCCGTTATGGCAGACAATGAGCAGTTCTTC TRBV6-5 - 14 once TRBJ2-1
CASSLRAGRTEAFF TGTGCCAGCAGCTTACGGGCAGGGAGGACTGAAGCTTTCTTT TRBV13 - 14 once TRBJ1-1
CASSPRGEAFF TGTGCCAGCAGTCCCCGCGGTGAAGCTTTCTTT TRBV6-6 - 11 - TRBJ1-1
CASRRGLSYEQYF TGTGCCAGCAGGAGGGGGCTCTCCTACGAGCAGTACTTC TRBV5-6 TRBD1 13 - TRBJ2-7
CASSVLHQGLGDTGELFF TGTGCCAGCAGCGTATTACACCAGGGGCTCGGCGACACCGGGGAGCTGTTTTTT TRBV9 - 18 - TRBJ2-2
CASSEPPWGTGGRKGNTGELFF TGTGCCAGCAGTGAACCCCCCTGGGGGACAGGGGGCCGCAAAGGGAACACCGGGGAGCTGTTTTTT TRBV2 TRBD1 22 once TRBJ2-2
CASSRSGGEQYF TGCGCCAGCAGCCGCTCGGGGGGCGAGCAGTACTTC TRBV5-1 TRBD2 12 few TRBJ2-7
CASSLDTSFTRYNEQFF TGTGCCAGCAGCTTAGATACAAGCTTTACTAGATACAATGAGCAGTTCTTC TRBV11-2 - 17 - TRBJ2-1
CASSLGTSGSLKDEQYF TGTGCCAGCAGCTTAGGGACTAGCGGGAGCTTAAAGGACGAGCAGTACTTC TRBV7-6 TRBD2 17 - TRBJ2-7
CASSFTPNRDHEQFF TGCGCCAGCAGCTTTACGCCCAACAGGGACCATGAGCAGTTCTTC TRBV5-1 - 15 - TRBJ2-1
CASSQINRDRGSGEQFF TGTGCCAGCAGCCAAATTAACCGGGACAGGGGTTCGGGTGAGCAGTTCTTC TRBV5-6 TRBD1 17 - TRBJ2-1
CASSSTGFYEQYF TGTGCCAGCAGCTCCACAGGATTCTACGAGCAGTACTTC TRBV5-6 - 13 - TRBJ2-7
CASSIEGLAGRDEQFF TGTGCCAGTAGTATAGAAGGACTAGCGGGAAGGGATGAGCAGTTCTTC TRBV19 TRBD2 16 - TRBJ2-1
CATWDTSPYGYTF TGTGCCACCTGGGACACCTCACCGTATGGCTACACCTTC TRBV10-3 - 13 once TRBJ1-2
CASSRDRGHYGYTF TGTGCCAGCAGCCGGGACAGGGGGCACTATGGCTACACCTTC TRBV5-6 TRBD1 14 - TRBJ1-2
CACHFDGTGNEKLFF TGTGCCTGCCATTTCGACGGGACAGGGAATGAAAAACTGTTTTTT TRBV30 TRBD1 15 - TRBJ1-4
CASSLRRTGKTYEQYF TGCGCCAGCAGTCTACGTAGGACAGGGAAAACCTACGAGCAGTACTTC TRBV23-1 TRBD1 16 - TRBJ2-7
CASEGGDREQFF TGTGCCAGTGAAGGGGGGGACCGTGAGCAGTTCTTC TRBV19 - 12 - TRBJ2-1
CASSQPQGANEKLFF TGTGCCAGCAGCCAACCACAGGGGGCTAATGAAAAACTGTTTTTT TRBV7-2 TRBD1 15 once TRBJ1-4
CASRLGQGANQPQHF TGCGCCAGCAGGCTAGGACAGGGGGCGAATCAGCCCCAGCATTTT TRBV4-1 TRBD1 15 - TRBJ1-5
CASSLEGYRQGRYNEQFF TGTGCCAGCAGCTTAGAAGGTTATCGACAGGGACGCTACAATGAGCAGTTCTTC TRBV7-9 TRBD1 18 - TRBJ2-1
CAWSVQGYEQFF TGTGCCTGGAGTGTACAGGGTTATGAGCAGTTCTTC TRBV30 - 12 few TRBJ2-1
CASSPIWGVETQYF TGTGCCAGCAGTCCAATTTGGGGGGTGGAGACCCAGTACTTC TRBV2 - 14 - TRBJ2-5
CASSGPGQVLNEKLFF TGTGCCAGCAGTGGACCCGGTCAGGTCCTTAATGAAAAACTGTTTTTT TRBV25-1 - 16 - TRBJ1-4
CASSQGSDTNEKLFF TGTGCCAGCAGCCAGGGGTCGGATACTAATGAAAAACTGTTTTTT TRBV9 - 15 - TRBJ1-4
CASSLRGKDEAFF TGTGCCAGCAGTTTGAGGGGGAAGGATGAAGCTTTCTTT TRBV28 - 13 - TRBJ1-1
CASSLRDSSYEQYF TGCGCCAGCAGCTTGCGGGACAGCTCCTACGAGCAGTACTTC TRBV5-1 TRBD1 14 - TRBJ2-7